Below, one T cell receptor beta chain is given with its context. Antigen unknown. Each donor (without exception) was a healthy Caucasian. The sample is drawn from a study of identical twins. Study findings and constraints: Surplus twin overlap in beta out-of-frame sequences was less pronounced. Invariant MAIT and iNKT cells may have partly biased zero-insertion analyses.

Trimming removed 2 bases from V and 0 bases from J, with 17 bases in between. The CDR3 runs 17 residues. CDR1 GTSNPN and CDR2 SVGIG come from the germline V gene (reference sequence). One entry per CDR3 protein results from TCRdb running MiXCR on the 5' RACE reads. Of roughly 1,500,000 distinct CDR3 sequences detected, about 31% appear once; the ten largest clones hold 0.25% to 0.3%. The sequenced material came from cord blood. The TCR was taken from a newborn girl in good health. This sequence joins TRBV30 and TRBJ2-1; D gene ambiguous. The CDR3 sequence is CAWSPLGWMSSYNEQFF. In nucleotides, the CDR3 is TGTGCCTGGAGTCCCCTTGGGTGGATGAGCTCCTACAATGAGCAGTTCTTC.